This T cell receptor beta chain was sequenced for a study of CD8 T cells in Susac syndrome. There are 15 residues in the CDR3. V was trimmed by 5 bases and J by 0 bases, leaving 11 bases between them. With random hexamers, reverse transcription was performed on roughly 0.45 to 1 ug of RNA. Amplification of the TCR beta CDR3 was carried out by immunoSEQ multiplex PCR, which spanned a total of 54 Vbeta and 13 Jbeta segments. TCRdb processed the immunoSEQ multiplex PCR reads anew with MiXCR; each CDR3 protein has one entry. Of more than 90,000 distinct CDR3 sequences listed, just under 95% are singletons.

Material for sequencing was CD4+ T cells from PBMCs. This TCR was sampled from a human donor with multiple sclerosis. This sequence joins TRBV12-3 or TRBV12-4 and TRBJ2-1; D is unclear. CDR3 sequence reads: CASSMTSSSYNEQFF. CDR3 DNA: TGTGCCAGCAGTATGACCTCATCCTCCTACAATGAGCAGTTCTTC.